The 21 T cell receptor beta chains reported below all come from one sample, sequenced in a study of blood T cells in healthy people across ages (dated by TCRdb to between 2014 and 2017). The library was prepared using 5' RACE. TCRdb records Illumina HiSeq 2500 as the sequencer. A second PCR of about 7 to 12 cycles was run with a J-beta primer mix and a sample-barcoded 5' primer. TCRdb itself trimmed the public reads at Q25 with fastp, ran MiXCR and retained productive beta chains. Every distinct CDR3 protein forms one entry, paired with its most common genes and DNA. The sample table holds over 1,500,000 distinct CDR3 sequences, of which about 50% were seen once. The top ten clonotypes cover over 2% of the sample. Material: blood. The origin of the receptors is a woman aged 40 to 49 in good health.

The V and J genes are TRBV6-5 and TRBJ2-3; unclear D gene. This CDR3 spans 14 amino acids. The V gene lost 6 bases and the J gene lost 5 bases, with 15 bases spanning the gap. Germline V gene lookup returns CDR1 MNHEY and CDR2 SVGAGI. CDR3 sequence (DNA): TGTGCCAGCAGCAACAGAGGCACCGGAGATACGCAGTATTTT. It yields the protein CASSNRGTGDTQYF.

With regard to this clonotype: An end of the junction differs from the germline gene, which may be a read error. The CDR3 region is CAGSFPGQGASEQFF. In DNA, the CDR3 is TGTGCCGGCAGTTTTCCGGGACAGGGGGCCAGTGAGCAGTTCTTC. This chain joins TRBV12-3 or TRBV12-4 and TRBJ2-1; TRBD1 agrees at 12 bases. The CDR3 is made up of 15 amino acids.

Regarding this clonotype: A much larger clone differs by one base, so this may be a read error. V is TRBV6-5 and J is TRBJ2-6; 8 bases are a match to TRBD2. The CDR3 is made up of 14 amino acids. Per germline, CDR1 MNHEY and CDR2 SVGAGI. The CDR3 DNA reads TGTGCCAGCAGTACCCGGCGGGGGGCCAACGTCCTGTCTTTC. Protein product: CASSTRRGANVLSF.

The chain combines TRBV5-1 with TRBJ1-2; a possible D gene is TRBD1 (6 bases). Germline CDR1 is SGHRS and CDR2 is YFSETQ. V lost 8 bases, J lost 11 bases, and 28 bases lay in between. The CDR3 consists of 15 residues. The CDR3 DNA is TGCGCCAGTCGAAAGCCCAGGGGCGAAGAGGGGACTTACACCTTC. Protein product: CASRKPRGEEGTYTF.

This clonotype was detected only a few times. The V and J genes are TRBV20-1 and TRBJ1-6, with a weak D call TRBD1 (5 bases). The CDR3 has 15 residues. V was trimmed by 2 bases and J by 6 bases, leaving 14 bases between them. Germline lookup yields CDR1 DFQATT and CDR2 SNEGSKA (reference sequence). DNA of the CDR3: TGCAGTGCTAGAAGGAAGGGGACCGCTAATTCACCCCTCCACTTT. This sequence encodes CSARRKGTANSPLHF.

The chain has TRBV15 and TRBJ2-5, with D maybe TRBD1 (6 bases). The closer fit of TRBJ2-7 to the DNA end suggests the J call may be wrong. The CDR3 totals 14 residues. Germline lookup yields CDR1 LNHNV and CDR2 YYDKDF (reference sequence). In DNA form, the CDR3 reads TGTGCCACCAGCAGAGAGGACAGTCTCTCCGAGCAGTACTTC. Amino acids: CATSREDSLSEQYF.

The rearrangement joins TRBV2 to TRBJ2-3, with D possibly matching TRBD2 (5 bases). This CDR3 has 14 residues. V was clipped by 4 bases and J by 4 bases, with 12 bases between them. The germline V gene encodes CDR1 SNHLY and CDR2 FYNNEI. CDR3 DNA: TGTGCCAGCAGTGCGGGAACAATGTCAGATACGCAGTATTTT. Its translation: CASSAGTMSDTQYF.

This clonotype occurred a few times. The chain joins TRBV5-6 to TRBJ2-5, with 9 bases that match TRBD1. The CDR3 covers 13 residues. Germline V gene lookup returns CDR1 SGHDT and CDR2 YYEEEE. The V segment lost 5 bases and the J segment 3 bases; nucleotides outside the gene matches: 2. CDR3 sequence (DNA): TGTGCCAGCAGGTGGACAGGGGAAGAGACCCAGTACTTC. It yields the protein CASRWTGEETQYF.

V is TRBV10-3 and J is TRBJ1-2, with TRBD1 as a possible D gene (5 bases). Trimming removed 5 bases from V and 2 bases from J, with 21 bases in between. Germline V gene lookup returns CDR1 ENHRY and CDR2 SYGVKD. This CDR3 is 17 amino acids long. The CDR3 bases are TGTGCCATCAGTAACCCACCGACAGCTGTTTTAAACTATGGCTACACCTTC. It encodes CAISNPPTAVLNYGYTF.

This clonotype was counted a few times. Here the CDR3 reads CASDLAGGPNEQFF. The DNA for the CDR3 is TGTGCCAGCGATCTAGCGGGGGGACCCAATGAGCAGTTCTTC. The chain has TRBV2 and TRBJ2-1, with TRBD2 matching 11 bases. Trimming at V came to 8 bases and at J to 6 bases, leaving 6 bases not matched to a gene. The CDR3 is made up of 14 amino acids. Germline V gives CDR1 SNHLY, CDR2 FYNNEI.

J is TRBJ1-2 and V is TRBV11-1, with 11 bases matching TRBD1. Germline trimming cut 5 bases from V and 2 bases from J; bases unmatched to any gene: 16. Germline V gene sequence: CDR1 SGHAT, CDR2 FQDESV (reference sequence). CDR3 length: 19 amino acids. CDR3 coding DNA: TGTGCCAGCAGCCCGGGACTCTGGACAGGGGGCCTTACGAACTATGGCTACACCTTC. Its protein product is CASSPGLWTGGLTNYGYTF.

This chain uses TRBV5-1 with TRBJ2-1; D is perhaps TRBD1 or TRBD2 (5 bases each). V was trimmed by 6 bases and J by 8 bases, leaving 12 bases between them. Per germline, CDR1 SGHRS and CDR2 YFSETQ. The CDR3 runs 12 residues. DNA for the CDR3: TGCGCCAGCATCACCGAGGGGCATGAGCAGTTCTTC. Translation: CASITEGHEQFF.

This chain connects TRBV28 to TRBJ2-6; 7 bases match TRBD1. With 5 bases clipped from V and 3 bases from J, the junction kept 7 bases outside the gene matches. The CDR3 runs to 16 residues. The germline gives CDR1 MDHEN, CDR2 SYDVKM. CDR3 DNA: TGTGCCAGCAGTGCTCAGACAGGGAATGGGGCCAACGTCCTGACTTTC. Amino acid sequence: CASSAQTGNGANVLTF.

The chain is built from TRBV7-2 and TRBJ2-7; 8 bases map to TRBD2. Germline trimming cut 2 bases from V and 6 bases from J; bases unmatched to any gene: 12. CDR3 length: 16 amino acids. CDR1 is SGHTA and CDR2 is FQGNSA in the germline V gene. This CDR3 is CASSLLAGLAPTEQYF. Written as DNA, the CDR3 is TGTGCCAGCAGCTTACTCGCCGGACTAGCCCCTACCGAGCAGTACTTC.

This clonotype was counted between two and nine times. The chain recombines TRBV6-6 with TRBJ2-3; TRBD2 matches 7 bases. V was clipped by 6 bases and J by 5 bases; unmatched bases: 8. The CDR3 runs to 14 residues. Germline V CDR1 and CDR2: MNHNY, SVGAGI (reference sequence). CDR3 loop: CASSNAGGGDTQYF. The CDR3 DNA sequence: TGTGCCAGCAGCAACGCCGGCGGGGGAGATACGCAGTATTTT.

J is TRBJ1-5 and V is TRBV6-6, with 7 nucleotides matching TRBD1. The J segment lost 0 bases and the V segment lost 5 bases, leaving 10 bases of the junction unmatched. The CDR3 length is 17 residues. CDR1 is MNHNY and CDR2 is SVGAGI in the germline V gene (reference sequence). The CDR3 nucleotides are TGTGCCAGCAGTCCTCCCGGGACAGCTCATAGCAATCAGCCCCAGCATTTT. Its protein is CASSPPGTAHSNQPQHF.

This chain connects TRBV12-3 or TRBV12-4 to TRBJ1-5; the match to TRBD1 covers 11 bases. The length of the CDR3 is 15 residues. Trimming took 6 bases from V and 7 from J; bases not matched to a gene: 8. The CDR3 region is CASSRGQGAYQPQHF. The CDR3 DNA sequence: TGTGCCAGCAGCCGCGGACAGGGGGCTTACCAGCCCCAGCATTTT.

This clonotype was counted only a few times. CDR3 amino acids: CASSFSRLRDNYGYTF. For the CDR3, the DNA is TGTGCCAGCAGTTTCTCCCGACTAAGGGATAACTATGGCTACACCTTC. V usage is TRBV27 and J usage is TRBJ1-2; D remains ambiguous. CDR3 length: 16 amino acids. The V gene's germline CDR1 is MNHEY and CDR2 SMNVEV (reference sequence). The ends were cut back, 3 bases at V and 1 base at J, with 15 bases in the middle.

The rearrangement links TRBV4-1 to TRBJ2-7, with D possibly being TRBD1 (5 bases). This CDR3 has 14 residues. Germline V gives CDR1 MGHRA, CDR2 YSYEKL. Trimming shortened V by 3 bases and J by 3 bases, and 12 bases separated the two germline ends. DNA of the CDR3: TGCGCCAGCAGCCAGCAAGGGGTGGGCTACGAGCAGTACTTC. Translating it yields CASSQQGVGYEQYF.

In its sample, this clonotype was seen a few times. DNA for the CDR3: TGTGCCAGCAGTGTGGGGGGCTACACTGAAGCTTTCTTT. This gives the protein CASSVGGYTEAFF. The chain links TRBV6-1 to TRBJ1-1; a possible D gene is TRBD1 (6 bases). Germline assignment: CDR1 MNHNS and CDR2 SASEGT. With 4 bases removed from V and 3 bases from J, the gap between germline ends came to 9 bases. The CDR3 has 13 amino acids.

The chain links TRBV10-3 to TRBJ2-4; TRBD1 matches 7 bases. The J call may be incorrect, as the DNA end agrees better with TRBJ2-7. CDR3 length: 14 residues. Germline CDR1 ENHRY, CDR2 SYGVKD. The CDR3 DNA reads as TGTGCCATCATCCCCCGGGACAGCTCCTACGAGCAGTACTTC. Translating it yields CAIIPRDSSYEQYF.